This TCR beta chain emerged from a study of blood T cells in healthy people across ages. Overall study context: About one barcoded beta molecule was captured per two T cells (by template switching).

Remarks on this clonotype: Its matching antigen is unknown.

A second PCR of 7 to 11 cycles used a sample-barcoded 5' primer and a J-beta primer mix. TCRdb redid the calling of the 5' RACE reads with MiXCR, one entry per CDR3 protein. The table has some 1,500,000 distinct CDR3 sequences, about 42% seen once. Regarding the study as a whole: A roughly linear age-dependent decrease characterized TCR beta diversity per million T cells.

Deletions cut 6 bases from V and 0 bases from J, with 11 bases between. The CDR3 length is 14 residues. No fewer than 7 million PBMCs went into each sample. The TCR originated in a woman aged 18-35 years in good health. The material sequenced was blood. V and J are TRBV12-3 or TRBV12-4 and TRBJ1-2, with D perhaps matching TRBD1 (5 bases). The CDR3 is CASSPLTANYGYTF. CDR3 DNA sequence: TGTGCCAGCAGCCCCCTGACAGCTAACTATGGCTACACCTTC.